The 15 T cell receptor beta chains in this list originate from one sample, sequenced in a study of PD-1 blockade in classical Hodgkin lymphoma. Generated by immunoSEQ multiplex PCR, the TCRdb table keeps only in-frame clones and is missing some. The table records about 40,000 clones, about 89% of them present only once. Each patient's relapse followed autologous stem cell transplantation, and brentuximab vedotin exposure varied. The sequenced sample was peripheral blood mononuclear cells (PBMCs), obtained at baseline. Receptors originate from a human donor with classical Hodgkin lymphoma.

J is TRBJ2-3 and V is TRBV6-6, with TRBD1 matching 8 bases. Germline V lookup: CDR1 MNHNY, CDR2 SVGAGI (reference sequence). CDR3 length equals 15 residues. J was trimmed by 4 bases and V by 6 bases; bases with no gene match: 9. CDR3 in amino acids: CASRNETGVADTQYF. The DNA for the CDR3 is TGTGCCAGCAGAAACGAGACAGGGGTGGCAGATACGCAGTATTTT.

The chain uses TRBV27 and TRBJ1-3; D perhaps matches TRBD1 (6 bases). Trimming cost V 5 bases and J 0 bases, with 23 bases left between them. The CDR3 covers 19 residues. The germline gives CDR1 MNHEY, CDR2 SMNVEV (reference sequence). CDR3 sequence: CASSAQGTGWGFSGNTIYF. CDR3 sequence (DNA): TGTGCCAGCAGTGCCCAGGGGACGGGCTGGGGTTTCTCTGGAAACACCATATATTTT.

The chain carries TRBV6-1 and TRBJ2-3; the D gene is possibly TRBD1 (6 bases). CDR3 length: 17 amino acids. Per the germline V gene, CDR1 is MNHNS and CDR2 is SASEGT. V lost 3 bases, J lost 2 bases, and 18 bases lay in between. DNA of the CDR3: TGTGCCAGCAGTGATTCTCGTCAGGGGTCTTACACAGATACGCAGTATTTT. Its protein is CASSDSRQGSYTDTQYF.

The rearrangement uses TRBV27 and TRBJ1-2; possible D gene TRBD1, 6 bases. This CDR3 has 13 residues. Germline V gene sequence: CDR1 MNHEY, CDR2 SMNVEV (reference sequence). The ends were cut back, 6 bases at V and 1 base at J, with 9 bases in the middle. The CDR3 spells CASRTGVNYGYTF. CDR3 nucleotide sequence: TGTGCCAGCAGGACAGGTGTTAACTATGGCTACACCTTC.

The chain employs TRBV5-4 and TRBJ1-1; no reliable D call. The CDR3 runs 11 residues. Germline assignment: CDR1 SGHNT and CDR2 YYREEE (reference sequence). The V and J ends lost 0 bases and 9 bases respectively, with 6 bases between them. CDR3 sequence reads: CASSLAGKAFF. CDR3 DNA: TGTGCCAGCAGCTTGGCGGGCAAAGCTTTCTTT.

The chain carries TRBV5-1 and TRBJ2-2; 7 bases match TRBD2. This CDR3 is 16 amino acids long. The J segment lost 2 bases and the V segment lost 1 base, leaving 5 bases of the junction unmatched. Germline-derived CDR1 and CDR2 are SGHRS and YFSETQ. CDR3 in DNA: TGCGCCAGCAGCTTGAGTGCGGGAGACAACACCGGGGAGCTGTTTTTT. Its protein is CASSLSAGDNTGELFF. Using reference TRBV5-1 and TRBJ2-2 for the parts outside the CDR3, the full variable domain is KAGVTQTPRYLIKTRGQQVTLSCSPISGHRSVSWYQQTPGQGLQFLFEYFSETQRNKGNFPGRFSGRQFSNSRSEMNVSTLELGDSALYLCASSLSAGDNTGELFFGEGSRLTVL.

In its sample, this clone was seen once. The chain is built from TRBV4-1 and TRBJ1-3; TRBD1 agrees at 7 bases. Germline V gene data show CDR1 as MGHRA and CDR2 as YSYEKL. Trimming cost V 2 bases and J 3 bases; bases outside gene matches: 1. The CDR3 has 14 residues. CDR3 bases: TGCGCCAGCAGCCAAACAGGGGTTGGAAACACCATATATTTT. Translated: CASSQTGVGNTIYF.

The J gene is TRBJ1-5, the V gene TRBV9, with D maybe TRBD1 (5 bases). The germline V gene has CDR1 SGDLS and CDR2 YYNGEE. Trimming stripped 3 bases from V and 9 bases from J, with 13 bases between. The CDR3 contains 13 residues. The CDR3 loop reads CASSASPQGPQHF. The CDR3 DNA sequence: TGTGCCAGCAGCGCGTCCCCCCAGGGGCCCCAGCATTTT.

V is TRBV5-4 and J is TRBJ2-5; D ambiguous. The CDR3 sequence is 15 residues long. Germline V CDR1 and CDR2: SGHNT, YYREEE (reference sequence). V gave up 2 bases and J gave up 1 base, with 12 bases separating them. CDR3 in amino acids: CASSFRSGLQETQYF. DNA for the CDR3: TGTGCCAGCAGCTTCAGGTCAGGCCTCCAAGAGACCCAGTACTTC.

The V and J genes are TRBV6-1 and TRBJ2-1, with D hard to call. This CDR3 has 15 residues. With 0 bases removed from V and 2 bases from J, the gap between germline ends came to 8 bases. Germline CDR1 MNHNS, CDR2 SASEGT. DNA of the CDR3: TGTGCCAGCAGTGAAGCAGGCCAGACCTACAATGAGCAGTTCTTC. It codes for CASSEAGQTYNEQFF.

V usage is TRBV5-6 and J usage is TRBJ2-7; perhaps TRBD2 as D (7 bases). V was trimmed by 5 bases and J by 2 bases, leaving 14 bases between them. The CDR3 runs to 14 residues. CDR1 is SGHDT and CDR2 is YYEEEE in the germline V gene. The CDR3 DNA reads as TGTGCCAGCAGTCCCTGGGGGGGCCCCTACGAGCAGTACTTC. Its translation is CASSPWGGPYEQYF. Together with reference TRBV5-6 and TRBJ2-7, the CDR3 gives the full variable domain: DAGVTQSPTHLIKTRGQQVTLRCSPKSGHDTVSWYQQALGQGPQFIFQYYEEEERQRGNFPDRFSGHQFPNYSSELNVNALLLGDSALYLCASSPWGGPYEQYFGPGTRLTVT.

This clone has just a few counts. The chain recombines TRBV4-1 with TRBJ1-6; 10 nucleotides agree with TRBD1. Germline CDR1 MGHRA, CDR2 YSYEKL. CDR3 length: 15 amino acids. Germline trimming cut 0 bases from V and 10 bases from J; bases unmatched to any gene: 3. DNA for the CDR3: TGCGCCAGCAGCCAAGATGGGACAGGGGAGTCACCCCTCCACTTT. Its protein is CASSQDGTGESPLHF.

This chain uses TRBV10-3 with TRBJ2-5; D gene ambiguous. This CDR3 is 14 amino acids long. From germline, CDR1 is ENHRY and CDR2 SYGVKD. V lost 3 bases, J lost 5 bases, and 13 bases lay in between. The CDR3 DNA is TGTGCCATCAGTGATACCCCACCGGGCGAGACCCAGTACTTC. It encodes CAISDTPPGETQYF.

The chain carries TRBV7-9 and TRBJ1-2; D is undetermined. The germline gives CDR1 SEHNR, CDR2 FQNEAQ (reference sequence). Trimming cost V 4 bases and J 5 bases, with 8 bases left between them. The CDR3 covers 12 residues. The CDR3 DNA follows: TGTGCCAGCAGCTCCGGCCAGTATGGCTACACCTTC. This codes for CASSSGQYGYTF. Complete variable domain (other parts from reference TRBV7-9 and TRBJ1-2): DTGVSQNPRHKITKRGQNVTFRCDPISEHNRLYWYRQTLGQGPEFLTYFQNEAQLEKSRLLSDRFSAERPKGSFSTLEIQRTEQGDSAMYLCASSSGQYGYTFGSGTRLTVV.

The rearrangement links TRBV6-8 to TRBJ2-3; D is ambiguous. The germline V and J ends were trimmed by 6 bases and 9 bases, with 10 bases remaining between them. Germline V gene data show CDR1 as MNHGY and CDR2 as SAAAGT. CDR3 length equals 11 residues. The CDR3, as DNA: TGTGCCAGCAGCCCCTCACGGACGCAGTATTTT. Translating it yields CASSPSRTQYF.